These 19 T cell receptor beta chains originate from one sample sequenced in a study of blood T cells in healthy people across ages. A J-beta primer mix and a sample-barcoded 5' primer were used in a second PCR of about 7 to 11 cycles. TCRdb re-called the 5' RACE reads with MiXCR, one entry per CDR3 protein. The sample lists roughly 1.5 million distinct CDR3 sequences; 42% were seen once. The material sequenced was blood. These receptors were obtained from a woman between 18 and 29 years old in good health.

The rearrangement links TRBV14 to TRBJ2-6; the match to TRBD1 covers 8 bases. V lost 1 base and J lost 2; bases outside the gene matches: 13. Germline values: CDR1 SGHDN, CDR2 FVKESK. CDR3 size: 20 residues. The CDR3 protein is CASSQGAWNRGNTGANVLTF. The CDR3 nucleotides are TGTGCCAGCAGCCAAGGAGCTTGGAACAGGGGGAACACTGGGGCCAACGTCCTGACTTTC.

J is TRBJ2-1 and V is TRBV25-1; perhaps TRBD2 as D (5 bases). TRBJ2-7 explains the end of the DNA better; the J call may be wrong. Looked up from germline, CDR1 is MGHDK and CDR2 is SYGVNS. This CDR3 spans 15 amino acids. CDR3 amino acids: CASRDSGVGYNEQYF. The CDR3 DNA is TGTGCCAGCAGGGACTCCGGGGTCGGATACAATGAGCAGTACTTC.

The chain links TRBV6-2 or TRBV6-3 to TRBJ2-3, with 7 nucleotides matching TRBD2. CDR3 length: 16 amino acids. CDR1 and CDR2 (germline): MNHEY, SVGEGT. The junction had 13 bases not matched to a gene; V was cut back by 6 bases and J by 4 bases. The CDR3 protein is CASRLFGAGVSDTQYF. The CDR3 DNA reads TGTGCCAGCAGACTTTTCGGGGCGGGAGTTTCAGATACGCAGTATTTT.

V is TRBV20-1 and J is TRBJ2-3; D is undetermined. V was pared by 5 bases and J by 0 bases, with 12 bases between. The germline gives CDR1 DFQATT, CDR2 SNEGSKA (reference sequence). The CDR3 runs to 14 residues. CDR3 DNA: TGCAGTGCTGGTCGGCTGACAAGCACAGATACGCAGTATTTT. Protein product: CSAGRLTSTDTQYF.

The chain's CDR3 is CASSHQTGNEQYF. CDR3 bases: TGTGCCAGCAGCCACCAGACAGGGAACGAGCAGTACTTC. The V and J genes are TRBV7-9 and TRBJ2-7, with 7 bases fitting TRBD1. The germline V gene encodes CDR1 SEHNR and CDR2 FQNEAQ (reference sequence). There are 13 residues in the CDR3. Trimming took 5 bases from V and 5 from J; bases not matched to a gene: 6.

For the CDR3, the DNA is TGTGCCAGCGGACCGACAGGGCGAGGCTACGAGCAGTACTTC. Its protein product is CASGPTGRGYEQYF. V usage is TRBV6-2 or TRBV6-3 and J usage is TRBJ2-7; TRBD1 matches 7 bases. CDR1 is MNHEY, CDR2 SVGEGT, per germline. The trim removed 8 bases at V and 3 bases at J, leaving 10 bases unmatched. The CDR3 is 14 amino acids.

In this sample, this clonotype turned up a few times. The chain couples TRBV20-1 to TRBJ2-7, with 7 bases fitting TRBD2. Germline values: CDR1 DFQATT, CDR2 SNEGSKA (reference sequence). The V and J ends lost 6 bases and 1 base, in that order; junction bases with no gene match: 9. CDR3 length: 14 amino acids. The CDR3 region has the DNA TGCAGTGCCTCACTAGCGACTAGATCCTACGAGCAGTACTTC. It codes for CSASLATRSYEQYF.

This clonotype was counted only a few times. The rearrangement joins TRBV6-2 or TRBV6-3 to TRBJ2-7, with D perhaps TRBD1 (6 bases). Trimming pared 4 bases from V and 3 bases from J, leaving 13 bases between. Germline values: CDR1 MNHEY, CDR2 SVGEGT. This CDR3 region has 14 residues. The CDR3 coding sequence is TGTGCCAGCAGTTGGGGGCTAGTAGGCTACGAGCAGTACTTC. Its protein is CASSWGLVGYEQYF.

The genes are TRBV5-5 and TRBJ2-5; the D is unclear. The germline V and J ends were trimmed by 4 bases and 2 bases, with 12 bases remaining between them. The CDR3 is made up of 14 amino acids. The germline CDR1 and CDR2 sequences are SGHKS and YYEKEE (reference sequence). CDR3 nucleotides: TGTGCCAGCAGCCCTAGGTCCAGACAAGAGACCCAGTACTTC. Encoded protein: CASSPRSRQETQYF.

V usage is TRBV4-1 and J usage is TRBJ2-5, with D perhaps matching TRBD1 or TRBD2 (5 bases each). The CDR3 is 15 residues long. Trimming took off 1 base at V and 4 bases at J, with 13 bases between the two ends. Germline loops: CDR1 MGHRA, CDR2 YSYEKL. The chain's CDR3 is CASSQALGVRETQYF. The CDR3 DNA reads as TGCGCCAGCAGCCAAGCTCTGGGGGTACGAGAGACCCAGTACTTC.

This clonotype was detected a few times. V gene TRBV20-1 combines with J gene TRBJ2-1; weak D call: TRBD1 (6 bases). The CDR3 is 13 residues long. CDR1 is DFQATT and CDR2 is SNEGSKA in the germline V gene (reference sequence). The CDR3 DNA reads as TGCAGGGACAGCAGAAGCTCCTACAATGAGCAGTTCTTC. Residues: CRDSRSSYNEQFF.

This chain links TRBV5-1 with TRBJ2-3; 10 bases are a match to TRBD2. Looked up from germline, CDR1 is SGHRS and CDR2 is YFSETQ. V trimming: 0 bases; J trimming: 2 bases; junction bases outside the gene matches: 9. This CDR3 region has 18 residues. CDR3 sequence reads: CASSLGLAGAPSTDTQYF. For the CDR3, the DNA is TGCGCCAGCAGCTTGGGTCTAGCGGGGGCCCCTTCCACAGATACGCAGTATTTT.

The chain has TRBV2 and TRBJ2-1; D perhaps matches TRBD2 (5 bases). The CDR3 totals 13 residues. V was cut by 7 bases and J by 2 bases, with 9 bases left in between. Germline CDR1 is SNHLY and CDR2 is FYNNEI. The CDR3 DNA sequence: TGTGCCAGCATCCCGGGGACCTACAATGAGCAGTTCTTC. The encoded protein is CASIPGTYNEQFF.

The rearrangement joins TRBV12-3 or TRBV12-4 to TRBJ2-1; D possibly matches TRBD1 or TRBD2 (5 bases each). V lost 7 bases to trimming and J lost 9 bases, with 10 bases between them. This CDR3 has 11 amino acids. This CDR3 is CASTGTGEQFF. The CDR3 DNA is TGTGCCAGCACAGGGACGGGTGAGCAGTTCTTC.

The gene calls are TRBV7-2 and TRBJ1-4; D is unclear. The V end lost 5 bases, the J end lost 7 bases, and 14 bases lay between the germline ends. This CDR3 contains 14 residues. In germline, CDR1 is SGHTA, CDR2 FQGNSA. This CDR3 reads CASSPRHPPEKLFF. The CDR3 bases are TGTGCCAGCAGCCCGAGGCACCCACCTGAAAAACTGTTTTTT.

This clonotype was seen repeatedly, ten times or more. V and J are TRBV6-5 and TRBJ2-3; 7 bases match TRBD2. The V gene end was trimmed by 6 bases and the J gene end by 2 bases; junction bases not matched to a gene: 2. The CDR3 sequence is 13 residues long. Germline lookup yields CDR1 MNHEY and CDR2 SVGAGI. The DNA of the CDR3 is TGTGCCAGCAGGCTAGCGGACACAGATACGCAGTATTTT. It codes for CASRLADTDTQYF.

The genes are TRBV28 and TRBJ2-5; 13 positions match TRBD2. V lost 3 bases and J lost 11; bases outside the gene matches: 12. CDR3 size: 16 residues. Germline-derived CDR1 and CDR2 are MDHEN and SYDVKM. The CDR3 sequence: CASSFAGLAGETEQYF. In DNA, the CDR3 is TGTGCCAGCAGTTTCGCCGGACTAGCGGGAGAAACTGAGCAGTACTTC. The full variable domain, its missing parts supplied by reference TRBV28 and TRBJ2-5, is DVKVTQSSRYLVKRTGEKVFLECVQDMDHENMFWYRQDPGLGLRLIYFSYDVKMKEKGDIPEGYSVSREKKERFSLILESASTNQTSMYLCASSFAGLAGETEQYFGPGTRLLVL.

This clonotype was counted between two and nine times. V is TRBV12-3 or TRBV12-4 and J is TRBJ2-1; no clear D gene. The V and J ends lost 7 bases and 3 bases respectively, with 10 bases between them. This CDR3 contains 13 residues. CDR3 amino acids: CASIHQLYNEQFF. The CDR3 nucleotides are TGTGCCAGCATACATCAGCTCTACAATGAGCAGTTCTTC.

Only a few counts were recorded for this clonotype. The chain joins TRBV12-3 or TRBV12-4 to TRBJ1-4, with 8 bases that match TRBD1. Trimming cost V 6 bases and J 7 bases; bases outside gene matches: 4. The CDR3 contains 13 residues. CDR3 nucleotide sequence: TGTGCCAGCAGAGGACAGGGTTTTGAAAAACTGTTTTTT. Its translation is CASRGQGFEKLFF.